Listed below are T cell receptor beta chains from one sample, sequenced in a study of blood T cells in healthy people across ages. Each CDR3 protein is one row after TCRdb ran MiXCR on the 5' RACE reads. The sample lists hundreds of thousands of distinct CDR3 sequences, about 53% occurring once. Source material: blood. The source of these receptors is an elderly man in good health. Both conserved end residues are part of each CDR3. A D gene is named only where the DNA matches it firmly. Clone size is not always given. Where it is, it says once, few, many or a class for expanded clones.

V,D,size,J,DNA,CDR3
TRBV4-1,.,.,TRBJ2-5,TGCGCCAGCAGCCAAGATGGCGGGGCCGCGAAGACCCAGTACTTC,CASSQDGGAAKTQYF
TRBV4-1,TRBD1,.,TRBJ1-2,TGCGCCAGCAGCCACCGACCGGGACAGGGACCAAACTATGGCTACACCTTC,CASSHRPGQGPNYGYTF
TRBV15,TRBD1,.,TRBJ2-7,TGTGCCACCAGCAGAAGCCGGGACAGCTACTACGAGCAGTACTTC,CATSRSRDSYYEQYF
TRBV3-1,TRBD1,.,TRBJ2-7,TGTGCCAGCAGCCGAACCTACAGGGGTACCTACGAGCAGTACTTC,CASSRTYRGTYEQYF
TRBV6-6,.,few,TRBJ2-2,TGTGCCAGCAGGGGGGGCGGGGAGCTGTTTTTT,CASRGGGELFF
TRBV13,.,many,TRBJ2-4,TGTGCCAGCAGCGGACAGCCATTCAGGGGAGCCAAAAACATTCAGTACTTC,CASSGQPFRGAKNIQYF
TRBV6-2/TRBV6-3,.,.,TRBJ2-7,TGTGCCAGCAGTTACAGTTGGACCAATGAGCAGTACTTC,CASSYSWTNEQYF
TRBV20-1,.,.,TRBJ1-5,TGCAGTGCTAGAGATGTAGGGGGGCGGCCGGATCTTCAGCCCCAGCATTTT,CSARDVGGRPDLQPQHF
TRBV29-1,.,.,TRBJ2-5,TGCAGCGTTGTTGACCGGGGGAGCCAAGAGACCCAGTACTTC,CSVVDRGSQETQYF
TRBV20-1,.,.,TRBJ2-5,TGCAGTGCTGGACGGGGTCTGGTGGCGGAGACCCAGTACTTC,CSAGRGLVAETQYF
TRBV5-1,.,.,TRBJ1-2,TGCGCCAGCAGCTTGGAAGGGGAAACTGGCTACACCTTC,CASSLEGETGYTF
TRBV5-1,TRBD2,.,TRBJ2-1,TGCGCCAGCAGCTCCTCGAACCTAGCGGGAGGGCCGTACAATGAGCAGTTCTTC,CASSSSNLAGGPYNEQFF
TRBV27,.,.,TRBJ2-3,TGTGCCAGCAGATACGCGTATTTT,CASRYAYF
TRBV7-2,.,.,TRBJ1-5,TGTGCCAGCAGCCACGACGGGACCCAGCATTTT,CASSHDGTQHF
TRBV9,.,few,TRBJ1-2,TGTGCCAGCAGGAGGACCGTGCCCCATGGCTACACCTTC,CASRRTVPHGYTF
TRBV18,.,once,TRBJ1-5,TGTGCCAGCTCCCCGGAGTACAATCAGCCCCAGCATTTT,CASSPEYNQPQHF
TRBV7-2,.,.,TRBJ1-2,TGTGCCAGCAGCTTAGTCCCCAGCTATGGCTACACCTTC,CASSLVPSYGYTF
TRBV3-1,.,.,TRBJ2-1,TGTGCCAGCAGCCAAGACGTAGCGCCGAGCTCCTACAATGAGCAGTTCTTC,CASSQDVAPSSYNEQFF
TRBV6-1,.,few,TRBJ1-6,TGTGCCAGCAGTGAATATCGAAATTCACCCCTCCACTTT,CASSEYRNSPLHF
TRBV4-1,.,.,TRBJ2-7,TGCGCCAGCAGCCGACAGGGAGGCGAGCAGTACTTC,CASSRQGGEQYF
TRBV18,TRBD1,.,TRBJ1-6,TGTGCCAGCCACCCCCCCGGGACAGGGAGTTCACCCCTCCACTTT,CASHPPGTGSSPLHF
TRBV29-1,.,few,TRBJ2-1,TGTAGCGTTGTTCCTCAGTATCCCTCCTACAATGAGCAGTTCTTC,CSVVPQYPSYNEQFF
TRBV29-1,.,.,TRBJ2-1,TGCAGCGCTTGGAGGGCAGGGCCCGCTTATGAGCAGTTCTTC,CSAWRAGPAYEQFF
TRBV6-2/TRBV6-3,TRBD1,few,TRBJ1-5,TGTGCCAGCAGGTTGACAGGGGGTGAAGGACAGCCCCAGCATTTT,CASRLTGGEGQPQHF
TRBV2,.,.,TRBJ2-5,TGTGCCAGCAGAATCCATCCGGAGGGAACCCAAGAGACCCAGTACTTC,CASRIHPEGTQETQYF
TRBV5-1,TRBD1,once,TRBJ1-1,TGCGCCAGCAGCCGCGGACAGGGCACTGAAGCTTTCTTT,CASSRGQGTEAFF
TRBV29-1,TRBD2,once,TRBJ2-1,TGCAGCGTTACCAGGGGGGGGACTAGCGGGTGGCATGAGCAGTTCTTC,CSVTRGGTSGWHEQFF
TRBV27,.,.,TRBJ2-1,TGTGCCAGCAGTACGAGGGGAGTGGGCCTCAATGAGCAGTTCTTC,CASSTRGVGLNEQFF
TRBV11-3,TRBD2,few,TRBJ2-1,TGTGCCAGCAGCCCCCGGACTAGCGGGAGGTTCGATGAGCAGTTCTTC,CASSPRTSGRFDEQFF
TRBV6-5,TRBD2,.,TRBJ2-7,TGTGCCAGCAGCCGGGAGGTAGCGGGGCCGTACGAGCAGTACTTC,CASSREVAGPYEQYF
TRBV2,TRBD1,.,TRBJ1-5,TGTGCCAGCACTACCGGACAGGGTAGCAATCAGCCCCAGCATTTT,CASTTGQGSNQPQHF
TRBV28,TRBD2,many,TRBJ2-7,TGTGTGTCTTCTAGCGGGAGGGCGCTGGGGCAGTACTTC,CVSSSGRALGQYF
TRBV28,.,.,TRBJ2-5,TGTGCCAGCAGCGGACACACAGGGCTTCAAGAGACCCAGTACTTC,CASSGHTGLQETQYF
TRBV11-1,.,few,TRBJ1-2,TGTGCCAGCAGCCCTCTCTCCGCGGGACCGGCGACCTATGGCTACACCTTC,CASSPLSAGPATYGYTF
TRBV28,.,.,TRBJ1-2,TGTGCCAGCAGCCGGAGAGGAGGGGTCGTCAGGAATGGCTACACCTTC,CASSRRGGVVRNGYTF